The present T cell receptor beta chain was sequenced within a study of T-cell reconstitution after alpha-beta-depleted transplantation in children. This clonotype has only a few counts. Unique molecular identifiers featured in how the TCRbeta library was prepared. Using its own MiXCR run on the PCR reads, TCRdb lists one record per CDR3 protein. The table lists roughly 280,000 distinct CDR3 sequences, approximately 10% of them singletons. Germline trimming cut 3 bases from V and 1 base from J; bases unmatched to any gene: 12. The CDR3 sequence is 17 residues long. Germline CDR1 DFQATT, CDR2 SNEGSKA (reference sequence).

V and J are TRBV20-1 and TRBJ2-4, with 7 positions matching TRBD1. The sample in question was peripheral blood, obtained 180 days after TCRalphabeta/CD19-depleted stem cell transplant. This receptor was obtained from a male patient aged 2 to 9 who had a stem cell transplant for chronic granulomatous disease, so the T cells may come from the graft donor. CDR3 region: CSARAERQGWAKNIQYF. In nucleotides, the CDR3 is TGCAGTGCTAGGGCGGAAAGACAGGGATGGGCCAAAAACATTCAGTACTTC.